Here is one T cell receptor (beta chain) with its context. Alongside a J-beta primer mix, a sample-barcoded 5' primer served in a second PCR lasting about 7 to 11 cycles. TCRdb recomputed calls from the 5' RACE reads with MiXCR, one row per CDR3 protein. The sample shows 1.5 million to 1.8 million distinct CDR3 sequences, approximately 43% of them seen only once. The J segment lost 11 bases and the V segment lost 2 bases, leaving 10 bases of the junction unmatched. The germline V gene encodes CDR1 LGHNA and CDR2 YNFKEQ. This CDR3 has 15 residues. These data come from a study of blood T cells in healthy people across ages.

The TCR originated in a young woman in good health. The sequenced material came from blood. The rearrangement joins TRBV4-2 to TRBJ2-5, with 11 bases lining up with TRBD2. DNA for the CDR3: TGTGCCAGCAGCCAAACTAGCGGGAGAGACAATGAGCAGTACTTC. The encoded protein is CASSQTSGRDNEQYF.